This T cell receptor (beta chain) was identified during a study of CD8 T cells in ankylosing spondylitis. Overall study results and limits: Made up of fewer than 10 highly homologous variants, a TCR beta motif appeared characteristic of ankylosing spondylitis blood. Earlier studies detected some motif variants in reactive arthritis synovial fluid and blood. In peripheral blood, disease-linked CD8+ clones occurred at relatively low frequencies.

This clonotype appeared once. Its cognate antigen is unknown. Since a much larger clone is just one base distant, this may be a read error. Quantitative 5'-RACE with molecular barcodes generated TCR beta libraries. TCRdb processed the 5' RACE reads anew with MiXCR; each CDR3 protein has one entry. The sample has about 210,000 distinct CDR3 sequences; less than 9.5% are singletons. The CDR3 length is 13 residues. CDR1 is DFQATT and CDR2 is SNEGSKA in the germline V gene (reference sequence). Trimming stripped 5 bases from V and 3 bases from J, with 11 bases between. The sequenced sample was blood, either unsorted or a sorted T cell fraction (not recorded which). The genes are TRBV20-1 and TRBJ1-3; unclear D gene. This sequence was found in a female donor with ankylosing spondylitis or in good health (not recorded which). This CDR3 is CSAAQVGGNTIYF. The CDR3 nucleotides are TGCAGTGCTGCACAAGTCGGTGGAAACACCATATATTTT.